This T cell receptor beta chain is drawn from a study of blood T cell repertoires in COVID-19. Germline V CDR1 and CDR2: MNHEY, SMNVEV (reference sequence). The V and J ends lost 5 bases and 3 bases, in that order; junction bases with no gene match: 5. There are 15 residues in the CDR3. TCRdb's table, derived via immunoSEQ multiplex PCR, lists solely in-frame clones and lacks some. The sample shows approximately 250,000 clones, roughly 91% of them seen only once. Sequencing was performed on peripheral blood. The source is a man aged 25 to 45 with COVID-19, enrolled during active disease. This chain connects TRBV27 to TRBJ2-1, with 9 positions matching TRBD2. CDR3: CASSVAGANYNEQFF. The CDR3, as DNA: TGTGCCAGCAGTGTAGCGGGGGCTAACTACAATGAGCAGTTCTTC.